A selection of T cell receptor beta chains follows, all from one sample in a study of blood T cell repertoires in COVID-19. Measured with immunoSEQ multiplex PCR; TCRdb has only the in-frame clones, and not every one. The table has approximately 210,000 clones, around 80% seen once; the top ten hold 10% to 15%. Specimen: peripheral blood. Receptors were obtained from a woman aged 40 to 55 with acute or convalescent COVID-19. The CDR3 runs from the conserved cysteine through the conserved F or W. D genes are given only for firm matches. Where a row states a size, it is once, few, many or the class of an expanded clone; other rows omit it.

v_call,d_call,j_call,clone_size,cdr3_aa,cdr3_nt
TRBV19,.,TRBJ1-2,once,CASSIEWGQVGYGYTF,TGTGCCAGTAGTATAGAGTGGGGGCAAGTGGGCTATGGCTACACCTTC
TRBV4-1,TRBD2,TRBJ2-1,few,CASSQRDLAGLNEQFF,TGCGCCAGCAGCCAAAGGGATCTAGCGGGATTGAATGAGCAGTTCTTC
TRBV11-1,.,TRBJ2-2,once,CASSSSWGANTGELFF,TGTGCCAGCAGCTCCTCGTGGGGGGCGAACACCGGGGAGCTGTTTTTT
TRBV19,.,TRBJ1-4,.,CASSTKGATNEKLFF,TGTGCCAGTAGTACGAAGGGGGCAACTAATGAAAAACTGTTTTTT
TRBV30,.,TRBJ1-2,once,CAWSTGTNNYGYTF,TGTGCCTGGAGCACCGGGACTAACAACTATGGCTACACCTTC
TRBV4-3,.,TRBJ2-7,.,CASSLYYSPGSYEQYF,TGCGCCAGCAGCCTATACTATTCCCCGGGCTCCTACGAGCAGTACTTC
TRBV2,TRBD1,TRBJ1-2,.,CASSESGTGSFNGYTF,TGTGCCAGCAGTGAAAGCGGGACAGGGTCCTTTAATGGCTACACCTTC
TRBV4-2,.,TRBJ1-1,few,CASSQEAGLAEAFF,TGTGCCAGCAGCCAAGAGGCAGGGCTCGCTGAAGCTTTCTTT
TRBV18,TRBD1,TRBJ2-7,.,CASSPFLGDRSYEQYF,TGTGCCAGCTCACCGTTCCTGGGGGACAGGTCCTACGAGCAGTACTTC
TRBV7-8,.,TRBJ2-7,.,CASSLADFYEQYF,TGTGCCAGCAGCTTAGCGGACTTCTACGAGCAGTACTTC
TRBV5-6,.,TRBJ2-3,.,CASSSTGGDTQYF,TGTGCCAGCAGCTCGACGGGTGGAGATACGCAGTATTTT
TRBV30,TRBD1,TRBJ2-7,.,CAWRQPGTGGSYEQYF,TGTGCCTGGCGCCAGCCTGGGACAGGGGGTTCCTACGAGCAGTACTTC
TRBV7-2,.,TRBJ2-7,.,CASSLGGESSYEQYF,TGTGCCAGCAGCTTAGGCGGGGAAAGCTCCTACGAGCAGTACTTC
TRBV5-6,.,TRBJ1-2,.,CASSFRDWPLSGYTF,TGTGCCAGCAGCTTCCGGGACTGGCCCCTAAGCGGCTACACCTTC
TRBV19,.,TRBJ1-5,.,CASTGDITHGYTSNQPQHF,TGTGCCAGTACCGGGGACATCACACACGGATATACGAGCAATCAGCCCCAGCATTTT
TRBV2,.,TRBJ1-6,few,CASTQSWYRVNSPLHF,TGTGCCAGCACCCAATCGTGGTACAGGGTAAATTCACCCCTCCACTTT
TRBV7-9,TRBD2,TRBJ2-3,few,CASSPGAGGDGTDTQYF,TGTGCCAGCAGCCCCGGGGCGGGAGGCGACGGCACAGATACGCAGTATTTT
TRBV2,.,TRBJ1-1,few,CASGEAFF,TGTGCCAGCGGGGAGGCTTTCTTT
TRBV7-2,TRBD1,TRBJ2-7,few,CASSLGDSYLSYEQYF,TGTGCCAGCAGCTTGGGGGACAGCTACCTCTCCTACGAGCAGTACTTC
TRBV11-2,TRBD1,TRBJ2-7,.,CASRGTGGVEQYF,TGTGCCAGCAGAGGGACAGGGGGCGTCGAGCAGTACTTC
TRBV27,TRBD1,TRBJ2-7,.,CASGDRGGYEQYF,TGTGCCAGTGGGGACAGGGGTGGATACGAGCAGTACTTC
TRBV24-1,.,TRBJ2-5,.,CATSDRRTGWGETQYF,TGTGCCACCAGTGATCGCCGGACGGGATGGGGAGAGACCCAGTACTTC
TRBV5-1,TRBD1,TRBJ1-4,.,CASSRTGSSRTNEKLFF,TGCGCCAGCAGTCGGACAGGGTCTAGTAGAACTAATGAAAAACTGTTTTTT
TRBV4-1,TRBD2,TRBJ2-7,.,CASSQVGTSGGSYEQYF,TGCGCCAGCAGCCAAGTGGGCACTAGCGGGGGTTCCTACGAGCAGTACTTC
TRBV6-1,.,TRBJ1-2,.,CASSEARASGYGYTF,TGTGCCAGCAGTGAAGCGAGGGCCTCCGGCTATGGCTACACCTTC
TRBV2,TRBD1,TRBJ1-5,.,CASSEPLGTGGNQPQHF,TGTGCCAGCAGTGAACCCCTCGGGACAGGGGGCAATCAGCCCCAGCATTTT
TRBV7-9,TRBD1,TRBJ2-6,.,CASSPGTGASGANVLTF,TGTGCCAGCAGCCCAGGGACAGGGGCCTCTGGGGCCAACGTCCTGACTTTC
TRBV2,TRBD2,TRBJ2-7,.,CASSEAPGLAFYEQYF,TGTGCCAGCAGTGAAGCGCCGGGACTAGCGTTCTACGAGCAGTACTTC
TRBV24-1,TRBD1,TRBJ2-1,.,CATSDPGQEKNEQFF,TGTGCCACCAGTGATCCCGGACAGGAGAAGAATGAGCAGTTCTTC
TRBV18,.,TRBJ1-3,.,CASSPPTAKGYTIYF,TGTGCCAGCTCACCTCCGACAGCGAAGGGGTACACCATATATTTT
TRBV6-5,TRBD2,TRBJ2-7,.,CASRISGGAYEQYF,TGTGCCAGCAGAATATCGGGGGGGGCCTACGAGCAGTACTTC
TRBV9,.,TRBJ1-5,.,CASSVADARGDQPQHF,TGTGCCAGCAGCGTAGCTGATGCAAGGGGCGATCAGCCCCAGCATTTT
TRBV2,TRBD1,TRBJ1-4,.,CASSKTGGQANEKLFF,TGTGCCAGCAGTAAAACAGGGGGCCAGGCTAATGAAAAACTGTTTTTT
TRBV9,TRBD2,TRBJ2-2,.,CASSLGLAGGKGTGELFF,TGTGCCAGCAGCCTGGGACTAGCGGGAGGGAAGGGCACCGGGGAGCTGTTTTTT
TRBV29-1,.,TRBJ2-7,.,CSVEDRSEQYF,TGCAGCGTTGAAGACAGGTCCGAGCAGTACTTC